A selection of T cell receptor beta chains follows, all from one sample in a study of blood T cell repertoires in COVID-19. Only in-frame clones appear in the TCRdb table, and some are missing; sequencing was by immunoSEQ multiplex PCR. The table lists approximately 120,000 clones, roughly 88% of them singletons. Sequencing was carried out using peripheral blood. Receptors originate from a human donor in a cohort sampled during active COVID-19. The CDR3 runs from the conserved cysteine through the conserved F or W. D genes are given only for firm matches. Clone size is shown for a subset of rows, as once, few, many or a class of expanded clone.

j_call v_call d_call cdr3_length clone_size cdr3_aa cdr3_nt
TRBJ2-3 TRBV6-2/TRBV6-3 TRBD2 17 NA CASSPLGLADNTDTQYF TGTGCCAGCAGTCCCCTAGGACTAGCGGATAACACAGATACGCAGTATTTT
TRBJ2-5 TRBV7-9 TRBD2 14 NA CASSLGSGGETQYF TGTGCCAGCAGCTTAGGTTCGGGAGGAGAGACCCAGTACTTC
TRBJ2-6 TRBV12-2 NA 17 NA CASRFCGRASGANVLTF TGTGCAAGTCGCTTTTGCGGGAGGGCTTCTGGGGCCAACGTCCTGACTTTC
TRBJ2-7 TRBV5-1 NA 14 NA CASSLDRVSYEQYF TGCGCCAGCAGCTTGGACAGGGTCTCCTACGAGCAGTACTTC
TRBJ1-2 TRBV6-5 NA 13 once CASSYGGNYGYTF TGTGCCAGCAGTTACGGCGGAAACTATGGCTACACCTTC
TRBJ2-1 TRBV3-1/TRBV3-2 NA 16 NA CASSLGGAGVYNEQFF TGTGCCAGCAGCCTAGGGGGGGCGGGAGTGTACAATGAGCAGTTCTTC
TRBJ2-3 TRBV9 TRBD2 17 NA CASSVSGGDPSTDTQYF TGTGCCAGCAGCGTTAGCGGGGGGGATCCTAGCACAGATACGCAGTATTTT
TRBJ2-1 TRBV27 TRBD2 17 NA CASRKRTSGRPDNEQFF TGTGCCAGCAGAAAGCGGACTAGCGGGAGGCCCGACAATGAGCAGTTCTTC
TRBJ1-5 TRBV18 TRBD1 14 NA CASSRGQGDQPQHF TGTGCCAGCTCACGGGGACAGGGGGATCAGCCCCAGCATTTT
TRBJ2-7 TRBV18 TRBD1 15 NA CASSPQTGGSYEQYF TGTGCCAGCTCACCGCAGACAGGGGGCTCGTACGAGCAGTACTTC
TRBJ2-7 TRBV2 TRBD2 16 NA CASSEGLAGSPHEQYF TGTGCCAGCAGTGAGGGACTAGCGGGTTCCCCTCACGAGCAGTACTTC
TRBJ2-3 TRBV13 NA 15 NA CASSLGGASGVTQYF TGTGCCAGCAGCTTAGGGGGGGCCTCCGGAGTTACGCAGTATTTT
TRBJ2-3 TRBV15 TRBD2 14 NA CATSIAGGGDTQYF TGTGCCACATCCATAGCGGGAGGGGGGGATACGCAGTATTTT
TRBJ2-7 TRBV18 NA 14 NA CASSPRGGYLGQYF TGTGCCAGCTCACCACGTGGGGGCTACTTAGGGCAGTACTTC
TRBJ1-2 TRBV19 NA 15 NA CASSMDSGGGYGYTF TGTGCCAGTAGTATGGACTCCGGAGGTGGATATGGCTACACCTTC
TRBJ1-1 TRBV20-1 TRBD1 11 NA CSAPGTGEAFF TGCAGTGCACCAGGGACAGGTGAAGCTTTCTTT
TRBJ2-7 TRBV18 NA 11 NA CASSLPYEQYF TGTGCCAGCTCCCTTCCCTACGAGCAGTACTTC
TRBJ1-4 TRBV27 NA 14 NA CASSAPGGSNRLFF TGTGCCAGCAGTGCCCCCGGAGGGTCTAATAGACTGTTTTTT
TRBJ2-7 TRBV5-4 TRBD1 14 NA CASSISGTGNEQYF TGTGCCAGCAGCATCTCCGGGACAGGGAACGAGCAGTACTTC
TRBJ2-2 TRBV7-9 TRBD1 15 NA CASSSDRRSAGELFF TGTGCCAGCAGCTCGGACAGGCGGTCTGCCGGGGAGCTGTTTTTT
TRBJ1-4 TRBV28 TRBD1 17 NA CASSHGQGAIREEKLFF TGTGCCAGCAGCCATGGACAGGGGGCAATAAGAGAGGAAAAACTGTTTTTT
TRBJ2-3 TRBV5-6 NA 15 NA CASTSDGIFKDTQYF TGTGCCAGCACATCAGACGGGATCTTCAAGGATACGCAGTATTTT
TRBJ1-3 TRBV7-2 NA 14 NA CASSDTGAGNTIYF TGTGCCAGCAGCGACACAGGAGCTGGAAACACCATATATTTT
TRBJ2-3 TRBV7-9 TRBD2 17 NA CASSLRLAGGGADTQYF TGTGCCAGCAGCCTGCGACTAGCGGGAGGGGGGGCAGATACGCAGTATTTT
TRBJ1-5 TRBV18 NA 15 NA CASSPARGTREPQHF TGTGCCAGCTCACCCGCCCGGGGTACGAGGGAGCCCCAGCATTTT
TRBJ2-1 TRBV30 TRBD2 12 few CAWSVRGDEQFF TGTGCCTGGAGTGTACGGGGGGATGAGCAGTTCTTC
TRBJ1-2 TRBV19 TRBD1 15 once CASSIDRTGYYGYTF TGTGCCAGTAGTATAGATCGGACAGGCTACTATGGCTACACCTTC
TRBJ2-1 TRBV4-3 TRBD2 16 NA CASSPLGLAANNEQFF TGCGCCAGCAGCCCCTTAGGACTAGCGGCCAACAATGAGCAGTTCTTC
TRBJ2-7 TRBV7-2 NA 16 NA CASSYPETTGSYEQYF TGTGCCAGCAGCTATCCGGAGACCACAGGGTCCTACGAGCAGTACTTC
TRBJ2-1 TRBV7-9 NA 13 NA CASSPSSYNEQFF TGTGCCAGCAGCCCCTCTTCCTACAATGAGCAGTTCTTC
TRBJ1-1 TRBV28 NA 15 NA CASRLQGQGFTEAFF TGTGCCAGCAGGCTTCAAGGGCAGGGATTCACTGAAGCTTTCTTT
TRBJ2-2 TRBV11-3 TRBD2 18 once CTSSLFPLTSGRGGELFF TGTACCAGCAGCTTATTCCCGTTGACTAGCGGGAGGGGCGGGGAGCTGTTTTTT
TRBJ2-1 TRBV20-1 NA 13 NA CSASGLASSEQFF TGCAGTGCTAGTGGGCTAGCTAGCTCTGAGCAGTTCTTC
TRBJ2-1 TRBV6-1 NA 17 NA CASSVSGGRVSYNEQFF TGTGCCAGCAGTGTTAGCGGTGGGAGAGTATCCTACAATGAGCAGTTCTTC
TRBJ1-2 TRBV24-1 TRBD1 14 NA CATSGQGGNYGYTF TGTGCCACCAGTGGACAGGGAGGAAACTATGGCTACACCTTC
TRBJ2-7 TRBV7-6 TRBD1 14 NA CASSLNRDSYEQYF TGTGCCAGCAGCTTGAACCGGGACAGCTACGAGCAGTACTTC
TRBJ2-5 TRBV30 NA 14 once CAWSRGGGQETQYF TGTGCCTGGAGTCGCGGGGGCGGGCAAGAGACCCAGTACTTC
TRBJ2-7 TRBV20-1 NA 11 once CSVTRLDEQYF TGCAGTGTTACTAGGCTCGACGAGCAGTACTTC
TRBJ2-2 TRBV7-6 TRBD2 16 NA CASSPWTSGGTGELFF TGTGCCAGCAGCCCCTGGACTAGCGGGGGTACCGGGGAGCTGTTTTTT
TRBJ1-1 TRBV3-1/TRBV3-2 NA 14 NA CASSQDRENTEAFF TGTGCCAGCAGCCAAGATCGCGAGAACACTGAAGCTTTCTTT
TRBJ2-4 TRBV6-1 TRBD1 15 NA CASSDQGAGKNIQYF TGTGCCAGCAGTGATCAGGGGGCTGGGAAGAACATTCAGTACTTC
TRBJ2-1 TRBV7-9 TRBD2 17 NA CASSPRGASGAYNEQFF TGTGCCAGCAGCCCCCGTGGGGCTAGCGGGGCGTACAATGAGCAGTTCTTC
TRBJ2-1 TRBV19 TRBD1 15 NA CASRLDRSSYNEQFF TGTGCCAGTAGACTGGACAGGAGCTCCTACAATGAGCAGTTCTTC
TRBJ2-7 TRBV27 TRBD1 16 NA CASRGQGPGSSYEQYF TGTGCCAGCAGGGGACAGGGGCCCGGTTCCTCCTACGAGCAGTACTTC
TRBJ2-1 TRBV5-4 TRBD2 14 NA CASSSGLAENEQFF TGTGCCAGCAGCTCGGGACTAGCGGAAAATGAGCAGTTCTTC
TRBJ2-7 TRBV28 TRBD2 15 NA CASSLGAPGLYEQYF TGTGCCAGCAGTTTAGGGGCCCCGGGACTATACGAGCAGTACTTC
TRBJ2-1 TRBV3-1/TRBV3-2 NA 21 once CASSQVLGIGGPVGSYNEQFF TGTGCCAGCAGCCAAGTCTTGGGAATCGGGGGACCAGTCGGCTCCTACAATGAGCAGTTCTTC
TRBJ2-7 TRBV9 TRBD2 16 NA CASSVAASGRRDEQYF TGTGCCAGCAGCGTAGCTGCTAGCGGGAGGCGCGACGAGCAGTACTTC
TRBJ1-3 TRBV11-2 NA 15 NA CASSPRQRGGNTIYF TGTGCCAGCAGCCCGAGACAGCGTGGGGGAAACACCATATATTTT
TRBJ1-5 TRBV6-2/TRBV6-3 TRBD1 14 NA CASSPTGRNQPQHF TGTGCCAGCAGCCCGACAGGGCGCAATCAGCCCCAGCATTTT
TRBJ1-3 TRBV7-9 TRBD1 15 few CASSKQGASGNTIYF TGTGCCAGCAGCAAACAGGGGGCCTCTGGAAACACCATATATTTT